This paragraph reports one T cell receptor (beta chain). Its antigen is not identified. Trimming left V 6 bases short and J 2 bases short, with 14 bases between. This CDR3 has 15 amino acids. Germline assignment: CDR1 MDHEN and CDR2 SYDVKM. The sample is drawn from a study of long-term antiretroviral therapy in people with HIV. Study-level information: Of all samples, the earliest predate the 2015 immediate-ART recommendation by about a decade.

Findings and limits, study-wide: Repertoires from HIV showed CDR3 length ranges narrower than those of controls. Researchers lacked any data on ART adherence, viral resistance or therapy changes. Those clones which expanded before ART made up the dominant part of the repertoire at all time points.

The run of the v3.0 immunoSEQ assay was at survey level. Using immunoSEQ multiplex PCR, the repertoire was profiled, and TCRdb retains in-frame clones only, with some absent. The sample yields around 25,000 clones, about four fifths seen once. Specimen: unsorted PBMCs, collected 3 years after starting antiretroviral therapy. The rearrangement joins TRBV28 to TRBJ1-5; D might be TRBD1 (6 bases). This TCR was sampled from a man younger than 35 with HIV. In DNA form, the CDR3 reads TGTGCCAGCAGGGAAACAGGGATGGGCAATCAGCCCCAGCATTTT. This gives the protein CASRETGMGNQPQHF.